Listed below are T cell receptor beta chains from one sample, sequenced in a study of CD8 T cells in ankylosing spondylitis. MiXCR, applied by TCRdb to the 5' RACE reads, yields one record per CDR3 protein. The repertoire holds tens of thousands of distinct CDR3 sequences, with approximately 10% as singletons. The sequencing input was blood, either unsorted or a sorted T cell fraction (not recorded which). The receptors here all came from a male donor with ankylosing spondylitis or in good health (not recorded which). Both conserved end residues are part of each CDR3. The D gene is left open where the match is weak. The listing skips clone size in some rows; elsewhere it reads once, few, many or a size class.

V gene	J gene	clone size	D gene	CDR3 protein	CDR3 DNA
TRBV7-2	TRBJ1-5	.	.	CASSLAYQPQHF	TGTGCCAGCAGCTTAGCGTATCAGCCCCAGCATTTT
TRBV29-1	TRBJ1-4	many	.	CSVGMVNNEKLFF	TGCAGCGTTGGAATGGTCAATAATGAAAAACTGTTTTTT
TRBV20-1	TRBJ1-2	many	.	CSAPTGRGGYTF	TGCAGTGCCCCAACGGGGAGGGGAGGCTACACCTTC
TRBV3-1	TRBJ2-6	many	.	CASSQEGQSGANVLTF	TGTGCCAGCAGCCAAGAGGGCCAATCTGGGGCCAACGTCCTGACTTTC
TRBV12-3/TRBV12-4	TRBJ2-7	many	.	CASSITYEQYF	TGTGCCAGCAGTATTACCTACGAGCAGTACTTC
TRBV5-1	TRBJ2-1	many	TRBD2	CASSPQGLLGEQFF	TGCGCCAGCAGCCCCCAGGGACTACTCGGTGAGCAGTTCTTC
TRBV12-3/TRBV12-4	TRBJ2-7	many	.	CASTREGGPYEQYF	TGTGCCAGCACCAGAGAAGGGGGACCCTACGAGCAGTACTTC
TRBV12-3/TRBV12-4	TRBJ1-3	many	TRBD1	CASSPREPGQFNTIYF	TGTGCCAGCAGTCCAAGAGAACCGGGACAGTTTAACACCATATATTTT
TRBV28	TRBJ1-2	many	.	CASSFRGLMRGYTF	TGTGCCAGCAGTTTTCGGGGTTTGATGCGGGGCTACACCTTC
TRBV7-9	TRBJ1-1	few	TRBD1	CASSLDRVTNTEAFF	TGTGCCAGCAGCTTGGACAGGGTCACAAACACTGAAGCTTTCTTT
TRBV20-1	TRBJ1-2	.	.	CSARGKGGIYGYTF	TGCAGTGCTAGAGGGAAAGGCGGAATCTATGGCTACACCTTC
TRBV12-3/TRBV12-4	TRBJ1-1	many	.	CASRTGTWNTEAFF	TGTGCCAGCAGGACTGGGACCTGGAACACTGAAGCTTTCTTT
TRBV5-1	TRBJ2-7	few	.	CASSLDRSPGNYEQYF	TGCGCCAGCAGCTTGGACAGGTCCCCTGGGAACTACGAGCAGTACTTC
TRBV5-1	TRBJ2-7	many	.	CASSLVDGRGEQYF	TGCGCCAGCAGCTTGGTCGATGGCCGAGGAGAGCAGTACTTC
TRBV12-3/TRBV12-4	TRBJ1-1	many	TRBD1	CASSGTAHTEAFF	TGTGCCAGCAGTGGGACAGCACACACTGAAGCTTTCTTT
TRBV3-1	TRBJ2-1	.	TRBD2	CACSQGSSGGARQFF	TGTGCCTGCAGCCAAGGTTCTAGCGGGGGGGCAAGGCAGTTCTTC
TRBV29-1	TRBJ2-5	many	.	CSVEQASGETQYF	TGCAGCGTTGAACAGGCGAGTGGGGAGACCCAGTACTTC